What follows are 21 T cell receptor beta chains derived from one specimen sequenced in a study of CD8 T cells in Susac syndrome. RNA, at roughly 0.45 to 1 ug, was reverse transcribed with random hexamers. In TCRdb, the immunoSEQ multiplex PCR reads were re-called with MiXCR into one record per CDR3 protein. Among under 350,000 distinct CDR3 sequences listed, about 92% were seen once. The sample taken for sequencing was CD4+ T cells from PBMCs. The receptors originated from a human donor with multiple sclerosis.

V and J are TRBV27 and TRBJ2-5, with 8 bases aligning to TRBD2. The germline gives CDR1 MNHEY, CDR2 SMNVEV (reference sequence). J lost 5 bases, V lost 3 bases, and 5 bases had no gene match. The CDR3 consists of 14 residues. CDR3 sequence (DNA): TGTGCCAGCAGTTTCGCGGGGGGCTTGGAGACCCAGTACTTC. It encodes CASSFAGGLETQYF.

The chain uses TRBV11-2 and TRBJ2-7; D not certain. The germline gives CDR1 SGHAT, CDR2 FQNNGV. Trimming took off 4 bases at V and 7 bases at J, with 17 bases between the two ends. The CDR3 consists of 14 residues. The CDR3 loop reads CASSSIASKREQYF. The CDR3 region has the DNA TGTGCCAGCAGCTCCATTGCGAGCAAGAGGGAGCAGTACTTC.

V is TRBV21-1 and J is TRBJ2-2; the table names TRBD1, a call not compared with the DNA. TRBV21-1 is given as a pseudogene. The CDR3 is made up of 16 amino acids. This chain's CDR3 is CASSNQRPGGGGELFF. As DNA, the CDR3 is TGTGCCAGCAGCAATCAGAGGCCAGGGGGCGGCGGGGAGCTGTTTTTT.

This chain joins TRBV7-2 and TRBJ2-7; 9 bases are a match to TRBD1. The CDR3 has 17 residues. Germline loops: CDR1 SGHTA, CDR2 FQGNSA. V lost 0 bases to trimming and J lost 0 bases; unmatched junction nucleotides: 6. DNA for the CDR3: TGTGCCAGCAGCTTAGCCTCACAGGGGGCTCTCTCCTACGAGCAGTACTTC. Its translation is CASSLASQGALSYEQYF.

The V and J genes are TRBV5-1 and TRBJ1-2; 9 bases agree with TRBD1. Germline V CDR1 and CDR2: SGHRS, YFSETQ. CDR3 size: 15 residues. V shed 4 bases and J 4 bases; nucleotides not matched to a gene: 8. CDR3 in amino acids: CASSPRDRDPYGYTF. The CDR3 DNA sequence: TGCGCCAGCAGCCCCCGGGACAGGGACCCCTATGGCTACACCTTC.

This chain connects TRBV19 to TRBJ2-7; a weak D match, TRBD2 (5 bases). Trimming pared 5 bases from V and 3 bases from J, leaving 14 bases between. The length of the CDR3 is 14 residues. Germline V gene lookup returns CDR1 LNHDA and CDR2 SQIVND (reference sequence). Here the CDR3 DNA reads TGTGCCAGTAGTGGGAATAGAGGAGGCTACGAGCAGTACTTC. Encoded protein: CASSGNRGGYEQYF.

The chain uses TRBV7-2 and TRBJ2-2; 8 bases are shared with TRBD2. The CDR3 covers 16 residues. From germline, CDR1 is SGHTA and CDR2 FQGNSA. Germline trimming cut 5 bases from V and 4 bases from J; bases unmatched to any gene: 9. DNA for the CDR3: TGTGCCAGCAGCCTGCCGGGACTAGGGGTCACCGGGGAGCTGTTTTTT. Protein sequence: CASSLPGLGVTGELFF.

The chain links TRBV19 to TRBJ2-1; D call uncertain. V shed 5 bases and J shed 6 bases, with 14 bases lying between them. CDR1 LNHDA and CDR2 SQIVND come from the germline V gene (reference sequence). The CDR3 sequence is 14 residues long. The CDR3 region is CASSAHRVSNEQFF. The CDR3 DNA reads as TGTGCCAGTAGTGCTCACCGGGTCTCCAATGAGCAGTTCTTC.

V is TRBV6-2 or TRBV6-3 and J is TRBJ2-3; D is possibly TRBD1 or TRBD2 (6 bases each). This CDR3 comprises 16 residues. V lost 4 bases, J lost 1 base, and 15 bases lay in between. Germline CDR1 reads MNHEY; CDR2 reads SVGEGT. CDR3 sequence: CASSFPTGAGTDTQYF. The CDR3 DNA reads as TGTGCCAGCAGTTTCCCGACGGGGGCTGGCACAGATACGCAGTATTTT.

The rearrangement links TRBV7-2 to TRBJ2-7; no clear D gene. CDR1 is SGHTA, CDR2 FQGNSA, per germline. The CDR3 is 12 residues long. Trimming left V 1 base short and J 2 bases short, with 3 bases between. This chain's CDR3 is CASSLVAYEQYF. CDR3 nucleotides: TGTGCCAGCAGCTTAGTGGCCTACGAGCAGTACTTC.

The chain carries TRBV7-8 and TRBJ1-3; 7 nucleotides line up with TRBD1. CDR1 SGHVS and CDR2 FQNEAQ come from the germline V gene. Losses at the gene ends were 5 bases for V and 0 bases for J; bases not matched to a gene: 13. The CDR3 spans 18 residues. The CDR3 sequence: CASSLRTGGIPSGNTIYF. The CDR3 DNA is TGTGCCAGCAGCCTTCGGACAGGTGGCATCCCCTCTGGAAACACCATATATTTT.

The chain is built from TRBV15 and TRBJ1-1, with D unclear. Germline V gives CDR1 LNHNV, CDR2 YYDKDF (reference sequence). This CDR3 has 16 residues. The ends were cut back, 0 bases at V and 0 bases at J, with 11 bases in the middle. CDR3 sequence: CATSRDRAALNTEAFF. CDR3 bases: TGTGCCACCAGCAGAGATAGAGCAGCCCTGAACACTGAAGCTTTCTTT.

The rearrangement uses TRBV3-1 and TRBJ1-5, with 7 bases fitting TRBD1. J gave up 6 bases and V 4 bases, and 6 bases lay outside the gene matches. The CDR3 runs to 14 residues. Germline V gene sequence: CDR1 LGHDT, CDR2 YNNKEL (reference sequence). The CDR3 sequence: CASSLSQGSQPQHF. Here the CDR3 DNA reads TGTGCCAGCAGCCTATCACAGGGGAGTCAGCCCCAGCATTTT.

The rearrangement links TRBV20-1 to TRBJ2-2; D might be TRBD2 (7 bases). Germline V gene lookup returns CDR1 DFQATT and CDR2 SNEGSKA (reference sequence). The CDR3 has 17 amino acids. V was clipped by 5 bases and J by 6 bases, with 25 bases between them. The CDR3 coding sequence is TGCAGTGCTGAAGCCCCCACTAGCCGGGGGGCTGCCGGGGAGCTGTTTTTT. Translated, it gives CSAEAPTSRGAAGELFF.

V and J are TRBV30 and TRBJ1-1, with TRBD1 identical over 10 bases. Germline V gene data show CDR1 as GTSNPN and CDR2 as SVGIG (reference sequence). The CDR3 spans 17 residues. Trimming at V came to 4 bases and at J to 0 bases, leaving 11 bases not matched to a gene. The CDR3 spells CAWKTTDRGNLNTEAFF. DNA of the CDR3: TGTGCCTGGAAGACGACGGACAGGGGGAATCTGAACACTGAAGCTTTCTTT.

CDR3 amino acids: CASSSPIAEETQYF. CDR3 DNA sequence: TGTGCCAGCAGCTCTCCTATAGCGGAAGAGACCCAGTACTTC. The V and J genes are TRBV5-4 and TRBJ2-5, with D possibly TRBD2 on 6 matching bases. Per germline, CDR1 SGHNT and CDR2 YYREEE (reference sequence). This CDR3 contains 14 residues. Trimming shortened V by 3 bases and J by 3 bases, and 12 bases separated the two germline ends.

The chain links TRBV20-1 to TRBJ2-1; 7 bases are shared with TRBD2. Losses at the gene ends were 0 bases for V and 0 bases for J; bases not matched to a gene: 5. Germline-derived CDR1 and CDR2 are DFQATT and SNEGSKA (reference sequence). This CDR3 has 16 residues. DNA for the CDR3: TGCAGTGCTAGAGATACGCGGACTAGCTCCTACAATGAGCAGTTCTTC. Its translation: CSARDTRTSSYNEQFF.

This clonotype has a single count. This sequence joins TRBV6-2 or TRBV6-3 and TRBJ1-1; D might be TRBD1 (5 bases). The V gene's germline CDR1 is MNHEY and CDR2 SVGEGT. The V gene lost 2 bases and the J gene lost 2 bases, with 12 bases spanning the gap. The CDR3 is 15 amino acids. CDR3 bases: TGTGCCAGCAGTTACCTCGGGGCGAGCAACACTGAAGCTTTCTTT. It specifies CASSYLGASNTEAFF.

CDR3 in DNA: TGCGCCAGCAGTGAGAGGTGGACCCTTTTATACCAAGAGACCCAGTACTTC. Translating it yields CASSERWTLLYQETQYF. V usage is TRBV10-1 and J usage is TRBJ2-5; the D is unclear. The germline CDR1 and CDR2 sequences are WNHNN and SYGVQD (reference sequence). V shed 2 bases and J shed 0 bases, with 16 bases lying between them. The CDR3 sequence is 17 residues long.

This clonotype was seen only a few times. The chain joins TRBV7-9 to TRBJ2-3; D is unclear. The germline gives CDR1 SEHNR, CDR2 FQNEAQ (reference sequence). The CDR3 runs 15 residues. Trimming shortened V by 0 bases and J by 0 bases, and 7 bases separated the two germline ends. The CDR3 loop reads CASSLAGRSTDTQYF. The CDR3 DNA reads as TGTGCCAGCAGCTTAGCCGGTCGGAGCACAGATACGCAGTATTTT.

The chain is built from TRBV5-1 and TRBJ2-2; D perhaps matches TRBD1 (6 bases). The CDR3 runs to 14 residues. Trimming removed 5 bases from V and 0 bases from J, with 8 bases in between. Per the germline V gene, CDR1 is SGHRS and CDR2 is YFSETQ. DNA for the CDR3: TGCGCCAGCAGGGACAGCACGAACACCGGGGAGCTGTTTTTT. It codes for CASRDSTNTGELFF.